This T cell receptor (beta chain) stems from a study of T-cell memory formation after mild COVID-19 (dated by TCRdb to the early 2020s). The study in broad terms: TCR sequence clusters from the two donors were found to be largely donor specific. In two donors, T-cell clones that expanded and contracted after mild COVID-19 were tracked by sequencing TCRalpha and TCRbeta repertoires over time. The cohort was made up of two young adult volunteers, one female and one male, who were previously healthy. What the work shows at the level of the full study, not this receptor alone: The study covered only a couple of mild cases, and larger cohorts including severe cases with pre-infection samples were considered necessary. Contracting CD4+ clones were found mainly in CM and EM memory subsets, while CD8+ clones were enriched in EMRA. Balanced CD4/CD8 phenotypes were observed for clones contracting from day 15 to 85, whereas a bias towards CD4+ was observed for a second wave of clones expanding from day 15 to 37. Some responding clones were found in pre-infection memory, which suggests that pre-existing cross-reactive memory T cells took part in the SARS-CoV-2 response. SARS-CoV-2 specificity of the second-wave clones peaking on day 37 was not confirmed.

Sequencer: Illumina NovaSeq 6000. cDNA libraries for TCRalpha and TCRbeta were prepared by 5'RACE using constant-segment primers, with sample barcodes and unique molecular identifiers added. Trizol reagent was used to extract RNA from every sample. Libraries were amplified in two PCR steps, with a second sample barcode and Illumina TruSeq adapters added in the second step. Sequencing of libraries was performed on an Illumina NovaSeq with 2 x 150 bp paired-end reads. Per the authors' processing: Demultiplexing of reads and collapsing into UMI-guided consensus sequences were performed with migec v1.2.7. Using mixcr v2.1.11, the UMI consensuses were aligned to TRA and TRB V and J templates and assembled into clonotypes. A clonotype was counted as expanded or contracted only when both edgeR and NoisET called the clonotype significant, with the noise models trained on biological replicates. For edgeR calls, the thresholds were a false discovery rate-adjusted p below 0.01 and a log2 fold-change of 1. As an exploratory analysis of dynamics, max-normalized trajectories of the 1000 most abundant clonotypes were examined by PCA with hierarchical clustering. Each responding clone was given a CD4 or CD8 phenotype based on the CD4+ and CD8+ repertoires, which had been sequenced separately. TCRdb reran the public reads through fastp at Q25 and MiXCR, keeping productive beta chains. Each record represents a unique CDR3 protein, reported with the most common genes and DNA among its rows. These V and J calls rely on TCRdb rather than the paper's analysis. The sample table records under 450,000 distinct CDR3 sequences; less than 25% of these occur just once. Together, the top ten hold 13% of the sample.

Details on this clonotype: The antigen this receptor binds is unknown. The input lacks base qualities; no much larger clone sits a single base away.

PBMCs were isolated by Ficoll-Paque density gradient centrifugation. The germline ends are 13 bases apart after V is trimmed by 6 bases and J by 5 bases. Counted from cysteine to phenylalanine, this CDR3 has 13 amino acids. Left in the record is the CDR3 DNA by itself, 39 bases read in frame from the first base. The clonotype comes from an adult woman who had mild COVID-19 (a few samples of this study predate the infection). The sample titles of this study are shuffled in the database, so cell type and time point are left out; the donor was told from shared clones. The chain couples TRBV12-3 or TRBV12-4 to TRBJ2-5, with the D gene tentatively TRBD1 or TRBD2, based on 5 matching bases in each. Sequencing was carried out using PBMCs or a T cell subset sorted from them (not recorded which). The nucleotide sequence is TGTGCCAGCAGAGGGACCAGGAGGGAGACCCAGTACTTC. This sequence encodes CASRGTRRETQYF.